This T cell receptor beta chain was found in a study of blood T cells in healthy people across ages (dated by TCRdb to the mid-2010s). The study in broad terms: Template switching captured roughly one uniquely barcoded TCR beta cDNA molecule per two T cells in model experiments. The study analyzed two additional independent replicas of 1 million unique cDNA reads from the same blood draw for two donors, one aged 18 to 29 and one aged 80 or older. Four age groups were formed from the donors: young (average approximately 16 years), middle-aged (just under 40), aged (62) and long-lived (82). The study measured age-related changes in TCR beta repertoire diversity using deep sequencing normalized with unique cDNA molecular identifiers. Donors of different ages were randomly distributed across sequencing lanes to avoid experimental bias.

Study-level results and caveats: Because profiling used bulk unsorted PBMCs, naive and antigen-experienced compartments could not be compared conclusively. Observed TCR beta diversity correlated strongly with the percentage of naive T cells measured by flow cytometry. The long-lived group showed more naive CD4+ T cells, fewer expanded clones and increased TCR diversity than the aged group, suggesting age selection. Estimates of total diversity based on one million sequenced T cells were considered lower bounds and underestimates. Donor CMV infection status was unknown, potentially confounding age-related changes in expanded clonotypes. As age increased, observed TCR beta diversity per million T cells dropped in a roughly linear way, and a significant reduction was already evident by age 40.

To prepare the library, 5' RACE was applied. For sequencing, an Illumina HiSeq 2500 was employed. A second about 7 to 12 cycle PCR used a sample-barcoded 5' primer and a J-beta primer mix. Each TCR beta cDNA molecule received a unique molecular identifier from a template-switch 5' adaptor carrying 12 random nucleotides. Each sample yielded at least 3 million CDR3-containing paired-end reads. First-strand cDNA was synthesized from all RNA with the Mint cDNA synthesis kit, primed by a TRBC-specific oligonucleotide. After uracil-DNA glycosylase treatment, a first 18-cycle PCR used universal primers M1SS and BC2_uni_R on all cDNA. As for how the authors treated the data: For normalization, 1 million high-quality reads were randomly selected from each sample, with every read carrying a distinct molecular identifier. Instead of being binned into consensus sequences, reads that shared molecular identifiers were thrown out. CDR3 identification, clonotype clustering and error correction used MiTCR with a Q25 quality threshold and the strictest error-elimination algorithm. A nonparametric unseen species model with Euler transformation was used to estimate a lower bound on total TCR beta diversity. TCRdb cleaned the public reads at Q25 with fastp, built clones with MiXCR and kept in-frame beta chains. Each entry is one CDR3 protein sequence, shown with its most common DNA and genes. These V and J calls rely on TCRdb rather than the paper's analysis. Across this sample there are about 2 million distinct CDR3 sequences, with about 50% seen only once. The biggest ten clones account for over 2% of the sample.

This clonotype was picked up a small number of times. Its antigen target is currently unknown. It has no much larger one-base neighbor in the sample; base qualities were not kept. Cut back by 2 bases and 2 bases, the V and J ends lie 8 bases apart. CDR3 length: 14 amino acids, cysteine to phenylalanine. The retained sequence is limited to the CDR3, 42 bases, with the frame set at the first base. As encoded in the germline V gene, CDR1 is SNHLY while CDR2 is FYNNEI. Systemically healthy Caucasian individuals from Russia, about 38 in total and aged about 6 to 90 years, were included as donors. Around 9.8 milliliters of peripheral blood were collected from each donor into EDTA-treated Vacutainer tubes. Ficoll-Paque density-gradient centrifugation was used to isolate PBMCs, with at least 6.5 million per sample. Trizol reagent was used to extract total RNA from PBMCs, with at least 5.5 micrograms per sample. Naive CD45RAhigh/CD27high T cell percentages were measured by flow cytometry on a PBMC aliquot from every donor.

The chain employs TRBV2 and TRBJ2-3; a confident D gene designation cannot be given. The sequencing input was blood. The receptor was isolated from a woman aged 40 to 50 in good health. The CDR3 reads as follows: CASSESVATDTQYF. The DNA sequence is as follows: TGTGCCAGCAGTGAAAGCGTAGCCACAGATACGCAGTATTTT.